This TCR beta chain was obtained from a study of T cell clonotyping in hematopoietic cell transplantation. Sequenced by immunoSEQ multiplex PCR; TCRdb stores in-frame clones only, minus some. The sample carries 35,000 to 50,000 clones, 95% recorded once. This clone was found a few times. What it recognizes is unknown. Study-level points and caveats: Recipient TCR diversity dropped after transplant; expanded clonotypes rose from day 30 to 180. At the given depth, recipient repertoires were over 95% de novo clonotypes. Broader posttransplant TCR repertoire diversity was predicted by graft donor and pretransplant recipient Inverse Simpson Index values.

The germline V and J ends were trimmed by 1 base and 3 bases, with 6 bases remaining between them. This CDR3 spans 14 amino acids. Per the germline V gene, CDR1 is MNHNS and CDR2 is SASEGT. Sequencing was performed on peripheral blood mononuclear cells. The chain recombines TRBV6-1 with TRBJ2-2; D is uncertain. This clonotype was sampled from a man under 40 in good health. Some clones in this sample may be carry-over from other donors' samples. CDR3 coding DNA: TGTGCCAGCAGTGAAGGGTTGGACACCGGGGAGCTGTTTTTT. Translating it yields CASSEGLDTGELFF.